The 30 T cell receptor beta chains below all came from one sample that was sequenced in a study of cytomegalovirus exposure and HLA in healthy donors. The method was immunoSEQ multiplex PCR; TCRdb's version includes in-frame clones alone and lacks a portion of them. The table has fewer than 250,000 clones, 86% seen once. Sequenced material: PBMCs. The receptors stem from a woman aged 18-29 years in good health and CMV-seronegative.

The table lists this clone with a count of one. The V call is TRBV7-2, the J call TRBJ2-2; 7 positions match TRBD1. Germline V lookup: CDR1 SGHTA, CDR2 FQGNSA. Trimming cost V 5 bases and J 0 bases; bases outside gene matches: 3. The CDR3 extends over 15 amino acids. CDR3 bases: TGTGCCAGCAGCCGTGACAGGGCGAACACCGGGGAGCTGTTTTTT. It specifies CASSRDRANTGELFF.

This chain's CDR3 is CASSLRGLVSTGELFF. CDR3 coding DNA: TGTGCCAGCAGCCTGAGGGGACTAGTCAGTACCGGGGAGCTGTTTTTT. The chain joins TRBV27 to TRBJ2-2, with 8 nucleotides matching TRBD2. Germline V CDR1 and CDR2: MNHEY, SMNVEV (reference sequence). The CDR3 extends over 16 amino acids. The V and J ends lost 6 bases and 5 bases, in that order; junction bases with no gene match: 11.

The chain employs TRBV2 and TRBJ1-1; a possible D gene is TRBD1 (5 bases). Germline CDR1 and CDR2: SNHLY and FYNNEI. V was shortened by 2 bases and J by 6 bases, with 16 bases between the two germline ends. CDR3 length equals 15 residues. DNA of the CDR3: TGTGCCAGCAGTGAAAGGAGGGGATGGGGCGCTGAAGCTTTCTTT. It encodes CASSERRGWGAEAFF.

The rearrangement links TRBV6-1 to TRBJ1-1, with no clear D. Germline CDR1 reads MNHNS; CDR2 reads SASEGT. This CDR3 has 12 residues. Deletions cut 5 bases from V and 2 bases from J, with 6 bases between. CDR3 region: CASSSVNTEAFF. Here the CDR3 DNA reads TGTGCCAGCAGTTCGGTTAACACTGAAGCTTTCTTT.

This chain links TRBV6-5 with TRBJ2-5; TRBD2 is a possible D gene (6 bases). Trimming took off 5 bases at V and 3 bases at J, with 16 bases between the two ends. The CDR3 sequence is 15 residues long. Germline-derived CDR1 and CDR2 are MNHEY and SVGAGI. The CDR3 coding sequence is TGTGCCAGCAGTAGGCGCGGGGACCCAAAAGAGACCCAGTACTTC. Translation: CASSRRGDPKETQYF.

The chain joins TRBV5-8 to TRBJ1-1; 7 nucleotides agree with TRBD1. The length of the CDR3 is 16 residues. Per germline, CDR1 SGHTS and CDR2 YDEGEE. J gave up 0 bases and V 0 bases, and 5 bases lay outside the gene matches. The CDR3: CASSLAWGQLNTEAFF. Here the CDR3 DNA reads TGTGCCAGCAGCTTGGCCTGGGGACAGTTGAACACTGAAGCTTTCTTT.

This sequence joins TRBV5-1 and TRBJ1-1; D is unresolved. This CDR3 spans 14 amino acids. V was cut by 0 bases and J by 1 base, with 7 bases left in between. Germline V gene lookup returns CDR1 SGHRS and CDR2 YFSETQ. The CDR3 bases are TGCGCCAGCAGCTTGGTCTCAGAGAACACTGAAGCTTTCTTT. It codes for CASSLVSENTEAFF.

The CDR3 loop reads CASSLFSSSNSPLHF. In nucleotides, the CDR3 is TGCGCCAGCAGCTTATTCTCAAGCTCAAATTCACCCCTCCACTTT. This chain uses TRBV5-1 with TRBJ1-6; D not certain. The CDR3 totals 15 residues. Germline V gives CDR1 SGHRS, CDR2 YFSETQ. The germline V and J ends were trimmed by 2 bases and 7 bases, with 13 bases remaining between them.

V and J are TRBV10-1 and TRBJ1-1; D call uncertain. CDR1 and CDR2 (germline): WNHNN, SYGVQD (reference sequence). Trimming shortened V by 6 bases and J by 0 bases, and 11 bases separated the two germline ends. The CDR3 contains 14 residues. CDR3 loop: CASRARIMNTEAFF. CDR3 in DNA: TGCGCCAGCAGAGCCAGGATCATGAACACTGAAGCTTTCTTT.

This chain connects TRBV6-5 to TRBJ2-3; 8 bases align to TRBD2. V trimming: 2 bases; J trimming: 6 bases; junction bases outside the gene matches: 10. CDR3 length: 16 amino acids. Per the germline V gene, CDR1 is MNHEY and CDR2 is SVGAGI. The chain's CDR3 is CASSYRHRGGFDTQYF. CDR3 DNA sequence: TGTGCCAGCAGTTACAGGCACCGGGGGGGTTTTGATACGCAGTATTTT.

The chain combines TRBV9 with TRBJ1-1; TRBD1 might be the D (6 bases). CDR3 length: 14 residues. CDR1 is SGDLS and CDR2 is YYNGEE in the germline V gene. Trimming took 0 bases from V and 5 from J, leaving 11 bases between them. CDR3 DNA sequence: TGTGCCAGCAGCGTAGAAGGGGGACGGACTGAAGCTTTCTTT. Protein: CASSVEGGRTEAFF.

This clone was observed once. This rearrangement joins TRBV27 to TRBJ2-5; 7 nucleotides align to TRBD2. The CDR3 is 15 residues long. Trimming took 0 bases from V and 4 from J; bases not matched to a gene: 5. CDR1 MNHEY and CDR2 SMNVEV come from the germline V gene (reference sequence). The CDR3 is CASSLSLGTIETQYF. CDR3 coding DNA: TGTGCCAGCAGTTTATCTTTGGGGACTATAGAGACCCAGTACTTC.

The chain has TRBV5-4 and TRBJ1-2; TRBD1 aligns across 7 bases. Germline CDR1 reads SGHNT; CDR2 reads YYREEE (reference sequence). V gave up 0 bases and J gave up 5 bases; unmatched junction bases: 10. The CDR3 consists of 16 residues. CDR3 residues: CASSLDRSGGRYGYTF. CDR3 coding DNA: TGTGCCAGCAGCTTGGACCGGTCAGGGGGAAGGTATGGCTACACCTTC. Combining the CDR3 with reference TRBV5-4 and TRBJ1-2 gives the whole variable domain ETGVTQSPTHLIKTRGQQVTLRCSSQSGHNTVSWYQQALGQGPQFIFQYYREEENGRGNFPPRFSGLQFPNYSSELNVNALELDDSALYLCASSLDRSGGRYGYTFGSGTRLTVV.

This clone was recorded once. V gene TRBV6-7 combines with J gene TRBJ1-5, with 7 bases fitting TRBD1. TRBV6-7 is annotated as an ORF whose role is uncertain. This CDR3 is 16 amino acids long. Trimming at V came to 7 bases and at J to 3 bases, leaving 12 bases not matched to a gene. DNA of the CDR3: TGTGCCAGCAACCTTCTCCGGGACAGATTCAATCAGCCCCAGCATTTT. Translated: CASNLLRDRFNQPQHF.

V gene TRBV7-8 combines with J gene TRBJ2-5, with 9 bases aligning to TRBD1. The V gene's germline CDR1 is SGHVS and CDR2 FQNEAQ. The junction had 3 bases not matched to a gene; V was cut back by 5 bases and J by 5 bases. The CDR3 totals 13 residues. CDR3: CASSPDRGETQYF. For the CDR3, the DNA is TGTGCCAGCAGCCCCGACAGGGGGGAGACCCAGTACTTC.

This chain joins TRBV9 and TRBJ1-6, with D possibly matching TRBD1 (6 bases). Per germline, CDR1 SGDLS and CDR2 YYNGEE. V shed 3 bases and J shed 5 bases, with 12 bases lying between them. There are 15 residues in the CDR3. The CDR3 region has the DNA TGTGCCAGCAGCGCTACAGGGTCGAATAATTCACCCCTCCACTTT. This encodes CASSATGSNNSPLHF.

The chain uses TRBV7-8 and TRBJ1-2, with D perhaps matching TRBD1 (6 bases). The CDR3 consists of 13 residues. The V and J ends lost 6 bases and 2 bases respectively, with 10 bases between them. CDR1 is SGHVS and CDR2 is FQNEAQ in the germline V gene. This CDR3 reads CASSWDKNYGYTF. CDR3 in DNA: TGTGCCAGCAGTTGGGACAAGAACTATGGCTACACCTTC.

The V call is TRBV2, the J call TRBJ2-5; 11 nucleotides agree with TRBD2. This CDR3 comprises 16 residues. CDR1 and CDR2 (germline): SNHLY, FYNNEI. V was pared by 8 bases and J by 5 bases, with 13 bases of the junction left unmatched. CDR3 nucleotide sequence: TGTGCCAGCCCGAGTGATAGCGGGAGGGCCAGGGAGACCCAGTACTTC. Protein sequence: CASPSDSGRARETQYF.

The chain uses TRBV18 and TRBJ1-4, with a tentative D call TRBD1 (6 bases). The CDR3 totals 13 residues. The V gene lost 2 bases and the J gene lost 8 bases, with 9 bases spanning the gap. Per germline, CDR1 KGHSH and CDR2 LQKENI. In DNA form, the CDR3 reads TGTGCCAGCTCACCAGGGGGCGTCGAAAAACTGTTTTTT. Its protein product is CASSPGGVEKLFF.

This chain connects TRBV5-1 to TRBJ2-7; 10 bases are shared with TRBD2. With V trimmed by 0 bases and J by 4 bases, 4 bases remained unmatched. The CDR3 is made up of 15 amino acids. In germline, CDR1 is SGHRS, CDR2 YFSETQ. The CDR3 DNA sequence: TGCGCCAGCAGCTTGGCGCTAGCGGGAGAGTACGAGCAGTACTTC. It is translated as CASSLALAGEYEQYF. The full variable domain, rest sourced from reference TRBV5-1 and TRBJ2-7, is KAGVTQTPRYLIKTRGQQVTLSCSPISGHRSVSWYQQTPGQGLQFLFEYFSETQRNKGNFPGRFSGRQFSNSRSEMNVSTLELGDSALYLCASSLALAGEYEQYFGPGTRLTVT.

The genes are TRBV6-5 and TRBJ2-7, with TRBD2 matching 8 bases. Per germline, CDR1 MNHEY and CDR2 SVGAGI. This CDR3 has 16 residues. J lost 0 bases, V lost 2 bases, and 6 bases had no gene match. CDR3 residues: CASSYQRGPSSYEQYF. CDR3 nucleotides: TGTGCCAGCAGTTACCAGCGGGGGCCCAGCTCCTACGAGCAGTACTTC.

J is TRBJ1-3 and V is TRBV30; D not certain. Germline CDR1 GTSNPN, CDR2 SVGIG (reference sequence). The CDR3 is made up of 12 amino acids. Trimming removed 2 bases from V and 3 bases from J, with 5 bases in between. This CDR3 is CAWSIVGNTIYF. CDR3 sequence (DNA): TGTGCCTGGAGTATAGTTGGAAACACCATATATTTT.

The V and J genes are TRBV6-4 and TRBJ2-2, with D hard to call. V shed 3 bases and J shed 2 bases, with 4 bases lying between them. Germline-derived CDR1 and CDR2 are MRHNA and SNTAGT. The CDR3 is 13 amino acids. CDR3 sequence: CASSESNTGELFF. In DNA form, the CDR3 reads TGTGCCAGCAGTGAGAGTAACACCGGGGAGCTGTTTTTT.

The V and J genes are TRBV7-9 and TRBJ1-4; 10 bases map to TRBD1. The germline V gene encodes CDR1 SEHNR and CDR2 FQNEAQ (reference sequence). J gave up 6 bases and V 1 base, and 8 bases lay outside the gene matches. The CDR3 sequence is 17 residues long. This chain's CDR3 is CASSLVSWGQGYEKLFF. The CDR3 region has the DNA TGTGCCAGCAGCTTAGTCTCGTGGGGACAGGGGTATGAAAAACTGTTTTTT.

This chain links TRBV7-9 with TRBJ2-5; TRBD1 is a possible D gene (5 bases). CDR1 and CDR2 from the germline V gene are SEHNR and FQNEAQ (reference sequence). The CDR3 has 16 amino acids. The germline V and J ends were trimmed by 4 bases and 0 bases, with 15 bases remaining between them. DNA of the CDR3: TGTGCCAGCAGCTCGACCCGACAGTCGTACCAAGAGACCCAGTACTTC. Protein sequence: CASSSTRQSYQETQYF.

This chain connects TRBV12-5 to TRBJ1-6; 9 bases align to TRBD1. The trim removed 2 bases at V and 7 bases at J, leaving 9 bases unmatched. CDR3 length: 17 amino acids. CDR1 and CDR2 (germline): LGHNT, FRNRAP. The CDR3 spells CASGLPAPGTGNSPLHF. The DNA for the CDR3 is TGTGCTAGTGGTTTGCCTGCCCCCGGGACAGGGAATTCACCCCTCCACTTT.

V and J are TRBV30 and TRBJ2-1; D is perhaps TRBD2 (5 bases). The ends were cut back, 1 base at V and 0 bases at J, with 19 bases in the middle. CDR3 length: 18 amino acids. The germline gives CDR1 GTSNPN, CDR2 SVGIG (reference sequence). The CDR3 coding sequence is TGTGCCTGGAGTGCACGGGTGGGTGTTGGGAGCTCCTACAATGAGCAGTTCTTC. Its translation: CAWSARVGVGSSYNEQFF.

The chain joins TRBV5-1 to TRBJ1-1; 7 bases are a match to TRBD1. The CDR3 is 13 amino acids. V lost 7 bases and J lost 2; bases outside the gene matches: 5. Germline-derived CDR1 and CDR2 are SGHRS and YFSETQ. CDR3 residues: CASFRDSNTEAFF. The CDR3 region has the DNA TGCGCCAGCTTCCGGGACAGCAACACTGAAGCTTTCTTT.

The chain recombines TRBV30 with TRBJ2-5; no clear D gene. This CDR3 comprises 14 residues. CDR1 is GTSNPN, CDR2 SVGIG, per germline (reference sequence). Trimming took 0 bases from V and 5 from J, leaving 13 bases between them. The CDR3: CAWSVRKRWETQYF. The DNA of the CDR3 is TGTGCCTGGAGTGTACGGAAGCGATGGGAGACCCAGTACTTC.

The J gene is TRBJ1-1, the V gene TRBV11-2; no definite D call. The CDR3 runs 13 residues. V was pared by 5 bases and J by 5 bases, with 12 bases between. CDR1 is SGHAT and CDR2 is FQNNGV in the germline V gene. The CDR3 sequence is CASSRTRSTEAFF. The DNA for the CDR3 is TGTGCCAGCAGCCGTACCCGGTCGACTGAAGCTTTCTTT.